What follows are 15 T cell receptor beta chains derived from one specimen sequenced in a study of T-cell reconstitution after alpha-beta-depleted transplantation in children. Library preparation (for TCRbeta) was performed with unique molecular identifiers. TCRdb re-called the PCR reads with MiXCR, one entry per CDR3 protein. The sample carries 90,000 to 130,000 distinct CDR3 sequences, 9% to 12% recorded once. The input for sequencing was PBMCs, taken before TCRalphabeta/CD19-depleted stem cell transplant. The source of these receptors is a boy younger than 10 with acute lymphoblastic leukemia, due to receive a stem cell transplant.

The chain recombines TRBV5-1 with TRBJ2-4; 9 bases line up with TRBD2. Per germline, CDR1 SGHRS and CDR2 YFSETQ. The CDR3 loop spans 15 amino acids. With V trimmed by 0 bases and J by 6 bases, 4 bases remained unmatched. The CDR3, as DNA: TGCGCCAGCAGCTTGGCCTGGCGGGAGGGAAACATTCAGTACTTC. It is translated as CASSLAWREGNIQYF.

The chain recombines TRBV7-6 with TRBJ1-6, with 8 bases matching TRBD1. This CDR3 comprises 17 residues. V shed 4 bases, J shed 9 bases, and the junction held 14 bases outside the gene matches. The germline CDR1 and CDR2 sequences are SGHVS and FNYEAQ. CDR3 loop: CASSSSGDAGGSSPLHF. The CDR3, as DNA: TGTGCCAGCAGCTCCTCGGGCGATGCAGGGGGCTCTTCACCCCTCCACTTT.

In its sample, this clonotype was seen many times. The chain combines TRBV5-1 with TRBJ2-1; unclear D gene. The CDR3 totals 13 residues. Germline lookup yields CDR1 SGHRS and CDR2 YFSETQ. Trimming removed 2 bases at V and 9 bases at J, with 12 bases between. The CDR3 here is CASSFGGWGEQFF. CDR3 nucleotides: TGCGCCAGCAGCTTTGGCGGTTGGGGTGAGCAGTTCTTC.

V and J are TRBV9 and TRBJ2-3; D is undetermined. CDR1 and CDR2 from the germline V gene are SGDLS and YYNGEE. V was pared by 5 bases and J by 2 bases, with 15 bases between. The CDR3 spans 15 residues. The CDR3 loop reads CASSHVDSLTDTQYF. The CDR3 DNA is TGTGCCAGCAGTCACGTAGATTCCCTCACAGATACGCAGTATTTT.

In this sample, this clonotype turned up a few times. J is TRBJ2-2 and V is TRBV7-9, with a weak D call TRBD1 (6 bases). V lost 5 bases and J 4 bases, leaving 14 bases between the germline ends. This CDR3 has 15 residues. Germline CDR1 and CDR2: SEHNR and FQNEAQ (reference sequence). CDR3 amino acids: CASSHLQGSTGELFF. The CDR3 DNA is TGTGCCAGCAGCCATCTTCAGGGGTCCACCGGGGAGCTGTTTTTT.

This clonotype was observed a handful of times. This rearrangement joins TRBV5-1 to TRBJ2-7, with 7 bases matching TRBD2. V dropped 2 bases and J dropped 0; count of bases not matched to a gene: 8. The germline V gene has CDR1 SGHRS and CDR2 YFSETQ. The CDR3 is 16 residues long. CDR3 bases: TGCGCCAGCAGCTTAAAAGCGGGGCTGAGCTCCTACGAGCAGTACTTC. Encoded protein: CASSLKAGLSSYEQYF.

This clonotype showed up many times. The chain uses TRBV12-3 or TRBV12-4 and TRBJ1-5, with D hard to call. This CDR3 has 11 amino acids. V gave up 8 bases and J gave up 5 bases, with 7 bases separating them. The CDR3 region has the DNA TGTGCCAGCGGCCCCCATCAGCCCCAGCATTTT. This encodes CASGPHQPQHF.

This chain joins TRBV25-1 and TRBJ2-1; D gene uncertain. This CDR3 contains 15 residues. The V end lost 7 bases, the J end lost 2 bases, and 15 bases lay between the germline ends. Germline V gene lookup returns CDR1 MGHDK and CDR2 SYGVNS. The CDR3, as DNA: TGTGCCAGCACGAATCAAGACAATCCCTACAATGAGCAGTTCTTC. Its protein is CASTNQDNPYNEQFF.

J is TRBJ2-2 and V is TRBV5-6, with D perhaps TRBD1 or TRBD2 (6 bases each). Germline V gene lookup returns CDR1 SGHDT and CDR2 YYEEEE. Trimming stripped 3 bases from V and 8 bases from J, with 14 bases between. The CDR3 is 14 residues long. For the CDR3, the DNA is TGTGCCAGCAGCTGGGGGGCTAGCGTAGGGGAGCTGTTTTTT. Translation gives CASSWGASVGELFF. The full variable domain, with the rest looked up from reference TRBV5-6 and TRBJ2-2, is DAGVTQSPTHLIKTRGQQVTLRCSPKSGHDTVSWYQQALGQGPQFIFQYYEEEERQRGNFPDRFSGHQFPNYSSELNVNALLLGDSALYLCASSWGASVGELFFGEGSRLTVL.

This clonotype occurred many times. The chain is built from TRBV5-1 and TRBJ2-1; TRBD1 aligns across 9 bases. Trimming at V came to 4 bases and at J to 2 bases, leaving 4 bases not matched to a gene. The CDR3 length is 15 residues. Per germline, CDR1 SGHRS and CDR2 YFSETQ. Written as DNA, the CDR3 is TGCGCCAGCAGCCGTGGACAGGGGACCTACAATGAGCAGTTCTTC. This translates into CASSRGQGTYNEQFF. The full variable domain, completed using reference TRBV5-1 and TRBJ2-1, is KAGVTQTPRYLIKTRGQQVTLSCSPISGHRSVSWYQQTPGQGLQFLFEYFSETQRNKGNFPGRFSGRQFSNSRSEMNVSTLELGDSALYLCASSRGQGTYNEQFFGPGTRLTVL.

This clonotype was observed a few times. This chain uses TRBV7-8 with TRBJ2-7; 11 bases fit TRBD1. The CDR3 runs 15 residues. In germline, CDR1 is SGHVS, CDR2 FQNEAQ. The J segment lost 0 bases and the V segment lost 5 bases, leaving 3 bases of the junction unmatched. The CDR3 loop is CASSRGTGGSYEQYF. In DNA, the CDR3 is TGTGCCAGCAGCCGAGGGACAGGGGGCTCCTACGAGCAGTACTTC.

This clonotype was recorded many times. V is TRBV5-1 and J is TRBJ2-1; the D gene is possibly TRBD1 (6 bases). Per the germline V gene, CDR1 is SGHRS and CDR2 is YFSETQ. CDR3 length: 14 amino acids. V dropped 0 bases and J dropped 7 bases, with 11 bases sitting between them. CDR3 sequence reads: CASSLARGGNEQFF. CDR3 DNA sequence: TGCGCCAGCAGCTTGGCCAGGGGCGGAAATGAGCAGTTCTTC. Complete variable domain (other parts from reference TRBV5-1 and TRBJ2-1): KAGVTQTPRYLIKTRGQQVTLSCSPISGHRSVSWYQQTPGQGLQFLFEYFSETQRNKGNFPGRFSGRQFSNSRSEMNVSTLELGDSALYLCASSLARGGNEQFFGPGTRLTVL.

The J gene is TRBJ2-7, the V gene TRBV29-1; 8 nucleotides agree with TRBD2. CDR3 length: 14 amino acids. Trimming took 1 base from V and 4 from J; bases not matched to a gene: 6. In germline, CDR1 is SQVTM, CDR2 ANQGSEA. DNA for the CDR3: TGCAGCGTTGAAGGGGGCCGGGGGGGATACGAGCAGTACTTC. It encodes CSVEGGRGGYEQYF.

This clonotype was seen ten or more times. The V gene is TRBV5-1, the J gene TRBJ1-6; 8 positions agree with TRBD1. The V gene's germline CDR1 is SGHRS and CDR2 YFSETQ. V shed 0 bases and J 7 bases; nucleotides not matched to a gene: 6. The CDR3 length is 16 residues. CDR3 loop: CASSLDRGERNSPLHF. CDR3 in DNA: TGCGCCAGCAGCTTGGACAGGGGGGAGAGAAATTCACCCCTCCACTTT.

The sample holds many counts of this clonotype. The J gene is TRBJ2-7, the V gene TRBV12-3 or TRBV12-4, with unresolved D. V was trimmed by 2 bases and J by 3 bases, leaving 5 bases between them. The CDR3 covers 12 residues. CDR3 nucleotide sequence: TGTGCCAGCAGTTTACTGGGCTACGAGCAGTACTTC. Translation: CASSLLGYEQYF.